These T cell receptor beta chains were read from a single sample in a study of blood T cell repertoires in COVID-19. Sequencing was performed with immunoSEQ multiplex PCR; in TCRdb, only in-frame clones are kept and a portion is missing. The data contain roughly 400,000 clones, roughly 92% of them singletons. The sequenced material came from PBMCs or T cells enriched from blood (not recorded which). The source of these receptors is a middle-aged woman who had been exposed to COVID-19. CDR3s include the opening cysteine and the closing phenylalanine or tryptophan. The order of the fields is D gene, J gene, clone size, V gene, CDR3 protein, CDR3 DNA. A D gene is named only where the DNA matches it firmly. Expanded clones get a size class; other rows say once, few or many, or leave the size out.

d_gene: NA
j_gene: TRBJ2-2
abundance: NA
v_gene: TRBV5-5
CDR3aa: CASSLGGRGPGELFF
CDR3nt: TGTGCCAGCAGCTTGGGGGGCAGGGGACCCGGGGAGCTGTTTTTT

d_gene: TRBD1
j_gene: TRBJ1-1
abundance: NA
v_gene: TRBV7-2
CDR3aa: CASSSNTGGVTEAFF
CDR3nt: TGTGCCAGCAGTTCCAATACAGGGGGGGTCACTGAAGCTTTCTTT

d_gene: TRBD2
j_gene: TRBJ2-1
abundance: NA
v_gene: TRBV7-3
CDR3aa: CASSFSGLANNEQFF
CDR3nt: TGTGCCAGCAGCTTTTCGGGACTAGCTAACAATGAGCAGTTCTTC

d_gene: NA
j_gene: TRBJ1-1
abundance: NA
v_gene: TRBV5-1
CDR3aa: CASSLGGPGTEAFF
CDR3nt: TGCGCCAGCAGCTTGGGCGGGCCGGGGACTGAAGCTTTCTTT

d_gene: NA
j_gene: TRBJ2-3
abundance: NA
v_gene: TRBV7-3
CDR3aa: CASSLRPGLGTDTQYF
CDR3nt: TGTGCCAGCAGCCTACGTCCGGGACTGGGCACAGATACGCAGTATTTT

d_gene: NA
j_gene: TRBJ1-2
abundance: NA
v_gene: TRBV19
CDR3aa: CASSIVGRPNYGYTF
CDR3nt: TGTGCCAGTAGTATAGTGGGCAGGCCTAACTATGGCTACACCTTC

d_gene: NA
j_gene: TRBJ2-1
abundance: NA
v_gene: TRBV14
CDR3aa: CASSQVAGPEQFF
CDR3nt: TGTGCCAGCAGCCAAGTTGCAGGGCCTGAGCAGTTCTTC

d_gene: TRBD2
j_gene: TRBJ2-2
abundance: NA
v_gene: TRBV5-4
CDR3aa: CASGGSGGLSNTGELFF
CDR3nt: TGTGCCAGCGGAGGTTCGGGGGGGCTCTCGAACACCGGGGAGCTGTTTTTT

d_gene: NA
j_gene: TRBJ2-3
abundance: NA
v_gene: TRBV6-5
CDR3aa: CASKRGDTQYF
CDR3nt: TGTGCCAGCAAACGGGGAGATACGCAGTATTTT

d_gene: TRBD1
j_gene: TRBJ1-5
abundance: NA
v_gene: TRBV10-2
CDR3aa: CATGTGVYQPQHF
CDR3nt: TGCGCCACCGGGACAGGGGTGTATCAGCCCCAGCATTTT

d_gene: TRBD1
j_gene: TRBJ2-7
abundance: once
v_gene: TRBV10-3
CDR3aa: CASGQGRPNEQYF
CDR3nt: TGTGCCTCCGGACAGGGGAGGCCGAACGAGCAGTACTTC

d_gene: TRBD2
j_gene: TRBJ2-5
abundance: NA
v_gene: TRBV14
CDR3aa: CASSQREPGLAGETQYF
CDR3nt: TGTGCCAGCAGCCAACGAGAACCGGGACTAGCGGGAGAGACCCAGTACTTC

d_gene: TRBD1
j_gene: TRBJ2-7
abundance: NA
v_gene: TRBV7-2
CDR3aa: CASSLAPMGQGRRISYEQYF
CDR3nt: TGTGCCAGCAGCTTAGCGCCGATGGGACAGGGAAGGCGGATCTCCTACGAGCAGTACTTC

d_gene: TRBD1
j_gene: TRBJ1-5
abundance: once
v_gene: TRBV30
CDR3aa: CAWSQRTGRQPQHF
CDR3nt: TGTGCCTGGAGTCAAAGGACAGGTCGTCAGCCCCAGCATTTT

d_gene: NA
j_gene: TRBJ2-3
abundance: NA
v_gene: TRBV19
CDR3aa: CASSTDRRLTDTQYF
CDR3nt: TGTGCCAGTAGTACCGACAGGCGGCTCACAGATACGCAGTATTTT

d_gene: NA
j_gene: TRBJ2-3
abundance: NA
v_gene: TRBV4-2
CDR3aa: CASSQAVQGNTQYF
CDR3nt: TGTGCCAGCAGCCAAGCCGTTCAGGGGAATACGCAGTATTTT

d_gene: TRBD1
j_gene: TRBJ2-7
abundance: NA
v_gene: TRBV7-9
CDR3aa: CASSSNPQGSSYEQYF
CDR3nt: TGTGCCAGCAGCTCCAACCCACAGGGGAGCTCCTACGAGCAGTACTTC

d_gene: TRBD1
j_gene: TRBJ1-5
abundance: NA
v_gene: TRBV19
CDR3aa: CASSIGGTGGGNQPQHF
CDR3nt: TGTGCCAGTAGTATAGGTGGGACAGGGGGCGGAAATCAGCCCCAGCATTTT

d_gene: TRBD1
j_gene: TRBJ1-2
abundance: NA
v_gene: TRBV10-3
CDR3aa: CAISESGDRVIRYTF
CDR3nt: TGTGCCATCAGTGAGTCGGGGGACAGGGTAATCCGCTACACCTTC

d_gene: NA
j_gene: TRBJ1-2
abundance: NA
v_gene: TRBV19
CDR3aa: CASSLRTESLYGYTF
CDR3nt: TGTGCCAGTAGTCTCAGGACAGAATCCCTCTATGGCTACACCTTC

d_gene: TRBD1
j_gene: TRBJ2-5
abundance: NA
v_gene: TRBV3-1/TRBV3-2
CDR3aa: CASSPGQGSETQYF
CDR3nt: TGTGCCAGCAGCCCGGGACAGGGAAGTGAGACCCAGTACTTC

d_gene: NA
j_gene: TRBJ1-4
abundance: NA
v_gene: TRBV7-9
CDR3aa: CASSTRTELFF
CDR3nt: TGTGCCAGCAGCACCCGGACAGAACTGTTTTTT

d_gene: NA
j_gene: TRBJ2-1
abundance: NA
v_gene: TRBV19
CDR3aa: CASSPVGGQYNEQFF
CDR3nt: TGTGCCAGTAGCCCGGTCGGCGGGCAGTACAATGAGCAGTTCTTC

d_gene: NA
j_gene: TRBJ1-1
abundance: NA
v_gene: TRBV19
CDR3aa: CASSIGGVSTEAFF
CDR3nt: TGTGCCAGTAGTATAGGAGGAGTGAGCACTGAAGCTTTCTTT

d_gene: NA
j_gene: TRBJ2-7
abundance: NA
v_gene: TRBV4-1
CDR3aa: CASSQDRKASLVNEQYF
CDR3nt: TGCGCCAGCAGCCAAGATAGGAAGGCCTCTCTAGTCAACGAGCAGTACTTC

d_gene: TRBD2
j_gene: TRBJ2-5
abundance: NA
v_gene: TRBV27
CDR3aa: CASSTRGGQETQYF
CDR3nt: TGTGCCAGCAGTACCCGGGGAGGGCAAGAGACCCAGTACTTC

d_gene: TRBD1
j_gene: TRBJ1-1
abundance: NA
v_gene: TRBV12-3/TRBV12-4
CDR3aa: CASSQGQKTFF
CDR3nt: TGTGCCAGCAGCCAGGGACAGAAAACTTTCTTT

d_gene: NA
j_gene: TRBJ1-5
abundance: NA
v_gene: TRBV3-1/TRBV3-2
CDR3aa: CASSPNDGGGHQPQHF
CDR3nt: TGTGCCAGCAGCCCTAACGATGGGGGGGGGCATCAGCCCCAGCATTTT

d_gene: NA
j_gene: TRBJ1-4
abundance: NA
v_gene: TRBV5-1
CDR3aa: CASSLEGSEKLFF
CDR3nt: TGCGCCAGCAGCTTGGAGGGGTCGGAAAAACTGTTTTTT

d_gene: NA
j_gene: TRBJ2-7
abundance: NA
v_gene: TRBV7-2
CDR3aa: CASSHGQPYEQYF
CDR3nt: TGTGCCAGCAGCCATGGACAGCCTTACGAGCAGTACTTC

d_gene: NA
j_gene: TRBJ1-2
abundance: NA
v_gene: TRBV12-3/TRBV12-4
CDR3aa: CASSSPGTYGYTF
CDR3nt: TGTGCCAGCAGTTCCCCGGGGACATACGGCTACACCTTC

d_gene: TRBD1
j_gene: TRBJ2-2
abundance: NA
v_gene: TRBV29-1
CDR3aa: CSVHPGGTGGTGELFF
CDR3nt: TGCAGCGTTCACCCCGGTGGAACAGGGGGCACCGGGGAGCTGTTTTTT

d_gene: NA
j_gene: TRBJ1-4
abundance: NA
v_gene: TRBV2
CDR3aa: CASTAGGAGEKLFF
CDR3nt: TGTGCCAGCACTGCTGGGGGGGCTGGTGAAAAACTGTTTTTT

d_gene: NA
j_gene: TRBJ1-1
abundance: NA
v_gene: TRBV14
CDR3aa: CASSLRTGGGTEAFF
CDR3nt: TGTGCCAGCAGCCTAAGGACGGGAGGAGGCACTGAAGCTTTCTTT

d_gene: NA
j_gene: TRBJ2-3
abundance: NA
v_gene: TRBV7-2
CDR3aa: CASYGQGLPPTDTQYF
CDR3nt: TGTGCCAGCTACGGGCAGGGGCTCCCCCCCACAGATACGCAGTATTTT

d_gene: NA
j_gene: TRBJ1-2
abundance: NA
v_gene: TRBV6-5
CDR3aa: CASSYPSRGDYGYTF
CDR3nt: TGTGCCAGCAGTTACCCCTCCAGGGGCGACTATGGCTACACCTTC

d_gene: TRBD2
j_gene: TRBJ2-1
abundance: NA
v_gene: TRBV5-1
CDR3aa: CASSFSGRGLNEQFF
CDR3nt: TGCGCCAGCAGCTTTAGCGGGAGGGGGCTCAATGAGCAGTTCTTC

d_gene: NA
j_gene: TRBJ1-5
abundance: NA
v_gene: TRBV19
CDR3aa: CASNLGRNQPQHF
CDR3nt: TGTGCCAGTAACCTTGGCCGCAATCAGCCCCAGCATTTT

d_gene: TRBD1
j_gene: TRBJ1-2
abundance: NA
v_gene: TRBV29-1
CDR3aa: CSARGTDNYGYTF
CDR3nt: TGCAGCGCCAGGGGGACAGACAACTATGGCTACACCTTC

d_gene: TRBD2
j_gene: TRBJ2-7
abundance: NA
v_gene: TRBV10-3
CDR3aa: CAISSPGIRRGAYEQYF
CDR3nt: TGTGCCATCAGTTCTCCTGGGATACGGCGGGGGGCTTACGAGCAGTACTTC

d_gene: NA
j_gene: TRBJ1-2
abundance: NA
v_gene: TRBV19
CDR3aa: CASSKTEYYGYTF
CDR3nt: TGCGCCAGTAGTAAGACAGAGTACTATGGCTACACCTTC

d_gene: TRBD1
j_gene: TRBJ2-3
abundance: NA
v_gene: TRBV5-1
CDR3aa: CASSPGTGTLSTDTQYF
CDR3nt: TGCGCCAGCAGCCCCGGGACAGGGACCCTTAGCACAGATACGCAGTATTTT

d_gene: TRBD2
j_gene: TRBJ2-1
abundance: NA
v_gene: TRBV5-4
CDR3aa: CASSFATSGISEQFF
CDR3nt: TGTGCCAGCAGCTTTGCGACTAGCGGGATTAGCGAGCAGTTCTTC

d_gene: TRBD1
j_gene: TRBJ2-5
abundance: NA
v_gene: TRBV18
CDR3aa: CASSPDRGYQETQYF
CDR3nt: TGTGCCAGCTCCCCGGACAGGGGCTACCAAGAGACCCAGTACTTC

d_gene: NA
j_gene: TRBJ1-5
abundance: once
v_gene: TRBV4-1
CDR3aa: CASSQPGQFNQPQHF
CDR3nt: TGCGCCAGCAGCCAACCCGGACAATTCAATCAGCCCCAGCATTTT

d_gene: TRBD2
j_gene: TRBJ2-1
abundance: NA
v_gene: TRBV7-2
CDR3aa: CASSSGLAAYNEQFF
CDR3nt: TGTGCCAGCAGCTCCGGCCTAGCGGCCTACAATGAGCAGTTCTTC

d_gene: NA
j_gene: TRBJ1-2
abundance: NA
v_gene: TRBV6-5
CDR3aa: CASRRQRETGYTF
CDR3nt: TGTGCCAGCAGGCGACAGCGAGAGACTGGCTACACCTTC

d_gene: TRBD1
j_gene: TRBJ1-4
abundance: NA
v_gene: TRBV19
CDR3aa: CASSDRGEKLFF
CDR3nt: TGTGCCAGTTCGGACAGGGGTGAAAAACTGTTTTTT